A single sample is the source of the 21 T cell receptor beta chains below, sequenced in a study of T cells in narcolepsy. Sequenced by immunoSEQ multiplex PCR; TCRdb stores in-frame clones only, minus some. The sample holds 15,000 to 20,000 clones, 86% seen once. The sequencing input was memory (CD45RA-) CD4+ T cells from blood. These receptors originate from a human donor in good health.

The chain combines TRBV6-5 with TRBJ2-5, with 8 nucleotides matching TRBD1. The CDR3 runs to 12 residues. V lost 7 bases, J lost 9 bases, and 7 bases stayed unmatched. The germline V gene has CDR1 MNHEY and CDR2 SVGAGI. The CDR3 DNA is TGTGCCAGCAACGGACAGGGCGCGTCCCAGTACTTC. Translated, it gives CASNGQGASQYF.

The CDR3 nucleotides read TGTGCCAGCAGCTCAGACAGGGCTTTCGGCAATGAGCAGTTCTTC. It yields the protein CASSSDRAFGNEQFF. This chain joins TRBV7-2 and TRBJ2-1; the match to TRBD1 covers 7 bases. The CDR3 totals 15 residues. V gave up 4 bases and J gave up 6 bases; unmatched junction bases: 9. Germline loops: CDR1 SGHTA, CDR2 FQGNSA.

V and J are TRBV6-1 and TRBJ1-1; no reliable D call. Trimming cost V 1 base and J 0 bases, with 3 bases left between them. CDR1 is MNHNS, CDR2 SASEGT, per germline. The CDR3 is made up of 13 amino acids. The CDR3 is CASSEVLNTEAFF. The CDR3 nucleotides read TGTGCCAGCAGTGAAGTATTGAACACTGAAGCTTTCTTT.

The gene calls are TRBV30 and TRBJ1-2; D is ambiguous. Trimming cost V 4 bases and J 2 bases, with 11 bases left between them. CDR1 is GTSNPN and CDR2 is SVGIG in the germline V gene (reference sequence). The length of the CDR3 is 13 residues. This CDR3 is CAWTDGVNYGYTF. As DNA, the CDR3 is TGTGCCTGGACAGACGGGGTCAACTATGGCTACACCTTC.

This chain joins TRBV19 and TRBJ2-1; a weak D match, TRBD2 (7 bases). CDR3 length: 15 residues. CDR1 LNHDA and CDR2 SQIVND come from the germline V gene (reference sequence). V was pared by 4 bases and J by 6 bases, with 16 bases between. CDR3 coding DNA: TGTGCCAGTAGTAAAGGGTGGGGGGGCCTCAATGAGCAGTTCTTC. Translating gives CASSKGWGGLNEQFF.

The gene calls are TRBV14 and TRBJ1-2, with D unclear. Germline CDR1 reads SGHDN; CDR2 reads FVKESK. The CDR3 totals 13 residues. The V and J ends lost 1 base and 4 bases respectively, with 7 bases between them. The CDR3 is CASSQVLGYGYTF. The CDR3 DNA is TGTGCCAGCAGCCAAGTCTTAGGCTATGGCTACACCTTC.

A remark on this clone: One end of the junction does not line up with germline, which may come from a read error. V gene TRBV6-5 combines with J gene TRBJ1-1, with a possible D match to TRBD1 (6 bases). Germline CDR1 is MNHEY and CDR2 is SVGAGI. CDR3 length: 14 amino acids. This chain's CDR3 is CASTGPSGITEAFF. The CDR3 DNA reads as TGTGCTAGCACAGGGCCCAGTGGGATCACTGAAGCTTTCTTT.

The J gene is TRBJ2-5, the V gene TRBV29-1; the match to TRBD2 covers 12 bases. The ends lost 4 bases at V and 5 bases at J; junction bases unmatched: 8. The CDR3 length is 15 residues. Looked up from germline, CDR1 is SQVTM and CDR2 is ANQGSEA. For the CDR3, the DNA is TGCAGCGTTGGGTCTAGCGGGGGGGCCTACGAGACCCAGTACTTC. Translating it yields CSVGSSGGAYETQYF. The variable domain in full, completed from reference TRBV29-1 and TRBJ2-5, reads SAVISQKPSRDICQRGTSLTIQCQVDSQVTMMFWYRQQPGQSLTLIATANQGSEATYESGFVIDKFPISRPNLTFSTLTVSNMSPEDSSIYLCSVGSSGGAYETQYFGPGTRLLVL.

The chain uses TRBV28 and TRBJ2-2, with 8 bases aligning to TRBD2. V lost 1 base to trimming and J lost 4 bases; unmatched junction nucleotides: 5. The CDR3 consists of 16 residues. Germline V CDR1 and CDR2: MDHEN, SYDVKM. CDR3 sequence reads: CASSLLGLVATGELFF. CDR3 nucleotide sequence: TGTGCCAGCAGTTTATTGGGACTAGTGGCCACCGGGGAGCTGTTTTTT.

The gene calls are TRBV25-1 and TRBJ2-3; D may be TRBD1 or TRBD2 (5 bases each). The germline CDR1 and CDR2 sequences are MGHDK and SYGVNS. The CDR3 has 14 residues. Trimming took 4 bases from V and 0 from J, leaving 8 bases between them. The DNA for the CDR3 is TGTGCCAGCAGTGTAGGGGAGAGCACAGATACGCAGTATTTT. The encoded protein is CASSVGESTDTQYF. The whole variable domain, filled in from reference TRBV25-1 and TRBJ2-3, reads EADIYQTPRYLVIGTGKKITLECSQTMGHDKMYWYQQDPGMELHLIHYSYGVNSTEKGDLSSESTVSRIRTEHFPLTLESARPSHTSQYLCASSVGESTDTQYFGPGTRLTVL.

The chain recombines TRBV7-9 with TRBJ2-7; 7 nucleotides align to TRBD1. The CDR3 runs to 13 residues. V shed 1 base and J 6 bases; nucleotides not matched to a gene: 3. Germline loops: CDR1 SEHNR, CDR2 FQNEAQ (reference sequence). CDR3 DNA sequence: TGTGCCAGCAGCTTAGGGCCAGGGGGCGAGCAGTACTTC. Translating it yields CASSLGPGGEQYF.

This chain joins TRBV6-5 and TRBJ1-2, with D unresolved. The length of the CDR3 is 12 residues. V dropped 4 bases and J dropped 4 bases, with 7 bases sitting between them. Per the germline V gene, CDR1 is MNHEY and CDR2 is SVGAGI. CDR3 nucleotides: TGTGCCAGCAGTTCGGGTTCCTATGGCTACACCTTC. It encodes CASSSGSYGYTF.

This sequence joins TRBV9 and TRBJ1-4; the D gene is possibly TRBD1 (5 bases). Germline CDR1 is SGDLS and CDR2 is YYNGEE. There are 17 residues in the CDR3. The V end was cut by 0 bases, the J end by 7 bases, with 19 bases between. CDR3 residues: CASSVAWDSLEGEKLFF. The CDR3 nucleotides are TGTGCCAGCAGCGTAGCCTGGGACTCTTTAGAGGGTGAAAAACTGTTTTTT.

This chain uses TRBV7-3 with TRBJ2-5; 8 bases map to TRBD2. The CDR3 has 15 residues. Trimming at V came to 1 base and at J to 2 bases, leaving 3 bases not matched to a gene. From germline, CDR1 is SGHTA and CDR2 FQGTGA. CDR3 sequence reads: CASSLNGGGQETQYF. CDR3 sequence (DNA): TGTGCCAGCAGCTTAAATGGCGGGGGGCAAGAGACCCAGTACTTC.

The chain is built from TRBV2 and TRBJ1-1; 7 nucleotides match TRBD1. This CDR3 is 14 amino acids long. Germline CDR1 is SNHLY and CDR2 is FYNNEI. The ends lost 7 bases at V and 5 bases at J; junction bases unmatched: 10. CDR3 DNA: TGTGCCAGCACCCGGACAGGATATGATACTGAAGCTTTCTTT. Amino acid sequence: CASTRTGYDTEAFF.

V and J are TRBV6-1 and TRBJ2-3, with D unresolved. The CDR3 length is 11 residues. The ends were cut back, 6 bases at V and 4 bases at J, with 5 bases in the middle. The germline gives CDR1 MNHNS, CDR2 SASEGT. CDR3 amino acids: CASRISDTQYF. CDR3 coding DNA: TGTGCCAGCAGGATTTCAGATACGCAGTATTTT.

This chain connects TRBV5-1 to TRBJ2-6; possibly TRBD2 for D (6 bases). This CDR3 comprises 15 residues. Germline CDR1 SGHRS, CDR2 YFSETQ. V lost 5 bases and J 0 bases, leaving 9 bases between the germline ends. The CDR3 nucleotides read TGCGCCAGCAGGGAGGGGCACTCTGGGGCCAACGTCCTGACTTTC. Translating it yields CASREGHSGANVLTF.

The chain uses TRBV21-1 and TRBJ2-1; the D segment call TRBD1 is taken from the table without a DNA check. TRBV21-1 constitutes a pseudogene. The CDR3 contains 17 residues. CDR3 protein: CASSKGRGWSSYNGQFF. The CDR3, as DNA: TGTGCCAGCAGCAAGGGCAGGGGCTGGAGCTCCTACAATGGGCAGTTCTTC.

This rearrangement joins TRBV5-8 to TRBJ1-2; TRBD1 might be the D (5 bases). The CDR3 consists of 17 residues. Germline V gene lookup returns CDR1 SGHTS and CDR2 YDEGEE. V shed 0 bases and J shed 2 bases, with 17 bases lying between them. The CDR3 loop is CASSLDIRQRLNYGYTF. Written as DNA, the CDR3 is TGTGCCAGCAGCTTGGATATCCGACAGCGCCTCAACTATGGCTACACCTTC.

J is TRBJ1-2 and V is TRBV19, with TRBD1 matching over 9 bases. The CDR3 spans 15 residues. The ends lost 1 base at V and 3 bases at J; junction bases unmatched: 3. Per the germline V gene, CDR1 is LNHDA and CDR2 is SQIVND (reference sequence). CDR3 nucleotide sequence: TGTGCCAGTAGTATAGGGGGACAGGGTGACTATGGCTACACCTTC. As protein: CASSIGGQGDYGYTF.

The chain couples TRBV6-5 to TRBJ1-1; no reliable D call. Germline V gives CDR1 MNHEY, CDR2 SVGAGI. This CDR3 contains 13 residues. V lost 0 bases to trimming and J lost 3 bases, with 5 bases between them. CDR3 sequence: CASSYSKYTEAFF. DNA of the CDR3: TGTGCCAGCAGTTACTCGAAGTACACTGAAGCTTTCTTT.